This TCR beta chain was identified during a study of T cells in Graves' hyperthyroidism and ophthalmopathy. This clonotype has only a few counts. The CDR3 is made up of 13 amino acids. Germline V gene lookup returns CDR1 SGHKS and CDR2 YYEKEE (reference sequence). V lost 2 bases and J 7 bases, leaving 13 bases between the germline ends. TCR beta CDR3 regions were amplified from RNA. First-round RT-PCR targeting the TCR CDR3 was performed with the HTBI primer set. TCRdb re-called the multiplex PCR reads with MiXCR, one entry per CDR3 protein. The sample lists about 350,000 distinct CDR3 sequences, approximately 15% occurring once.

This chain links TRBV5-5 with TRBJ2-7; perhaps TRBD2 as D (5 bases). Specimen: blood. The clonotype originates from a woman aged 25-40 years with Graves' hyperthyroidism. The CDR3 DNA reads TGTGCCAGCAGCTTCTCCGGGGTTGTGGAGCAGTACTTC. Protein product: CASSFSGVVEQYF.